Listed here are 26 T cell receptor beta chains from one sample, sequenced in a study of T cell responses to AZD1222 COVID-19 vaccine. This table comes from immunoSEQ multiplex PCR, and its TCRdb copy is limited to in-frame clones, with some not included. The data show about 150,000 clones, around 92% seen once. This specimen was peripheral blood, taken 28 days after the second AZD1222 dose. All receptors come from an adult who received the AZD1222 COVID-19 vaccine.

This clone appeared once. The rearrangement links TRBV6-2 or TRBV6-3 to TRBJ2-5; 7 nucleotides agree with TRBD2. CDR3 length equals 16 residues. Germline trimming cut 2 bases from V and 1 base from J; bases unmatched to any gene: 7. Germline CDR1 and CDR2: MNHEY and SVGEGT. The chain's CDR3 is CASSYKRERAQETQYF. Here the CDR3 DNA reads TGTGCCAGCAGTTACAAGCGGGAAAGGGCCCAAGAGACCCAGTACTTC.

The chain uses TRBV6-2 or TRBV6-3 and TRBJ1-1; no definite D call. The CDR3 has 15 residues. The germline gives CDR1 MNHEY, CDR2 SVGEGT. With 5 bases removed from V and 3 bases from J, the gap between germline ends came to 16 bases. CDR3 sequence reads: CASSPLVDRDTEAFF. CDR3 coding DNA: TGTGCCAGCAGTCCACTTGTTGATCGGGACACTGAAGCTTTCTTT.

The chain carries TRBV7-8 and TRBJ1-5; possible D gene TRBD1, 5 bases. This CDR3 has 15 amino acids. Per the germline V gene, CDR1 is SGHVS and CDR2 is FQNEAQ. The V and J ends lost 5 bases and 5 bases respectively, with 16 bases between them. The DNA for the CDR3 is TGTGCCAGCAGCCCCCGTGACGGGGCTGATCAGCCCCAGCATTTT. Its protein product is CASSPRDGADQPQHF.

The chain has TRBV28 and TRBJ1-2; 10 bases are a match to TRBD1. Per the germline V gene, CDR1 is MDHEN and CDR2 is SYDVKM. This CDR3 contains 17 residues. J lost 7 bases, V lost 6 bases, and 17 bases had no gene match. The CDR3 protein is CASSPGTGDALRRGYTF. CDR3 coding DNA: TGTGCCAGCAGCCCCGGGACAGGGGACGCGCTCAGGCGTGGCTACACCTTC.

The gene calls are TRBV7-3 and TRBJ1-1, with 9 bases aligning to TRBD1. J gave up 4 bases and V 0 bases, and 0 bases lay outside the gene matches. CDR3 size: 14 residues. Germline V gene sequence: CDR1 SGHTA, CDR2 FQGTGA. The CDR3 DNA follows: TGTGCCAGCAGCTTAACGGACAGGGGCACTGAAGCTTTCTTT. This codes for CASSLTDRGTEAFF.

The CDR3 region has the DNA TGTGCCAGCAGCTTAGACCGAAACACCATATATTTT. Translation gives CASSLDRNTIYF. This chain uses TRBV11-2 with TRBJ1-3, with D unresolved. The germline gives CDR1 SGHAT, CDR2 FQNNGV. V shed 0 bases and J shed 5 bases, with 2 bases lying between them. This CDR3 is built from 12 residues.

V gene TRBV5-4 combines with J gene TRBJ1-2; D is unclear. The CDR3 sequence is 15 residues long. V was pared by 0 bases and J by 2 bases, with 11 bases between. Germline values: CDR1 SGHNT, CDR2 YYREEE (reference sequence). The DNA for the CDR3 is TGTGCCAGCAGCTTGGGATTAATCCCCAACTATGGCTACACCTTC. Its translation: CASSLGLIPNYGYTF.

This chain uses TRBV2 with TRBJ2-7; D may be TRBD2 (6 bases). The CDR3 has 15 amino acids. Trimming pared 6 bases from V and 4 bases from J, leaving 19 bases between. Per the germline V gene, CDR1 is SNHLY and CDR2 is FYNNEI. The CDR3 sequence is CASRDGGRITYEQYF. The CDR3 DNA follows: TGTGCCAGCAGGGATGGTGGGAGGATCACGTACGAGCAGTACTTC.

The J gene is TRBJ2-1, the V gene TRBV28, with 7 positions matching TRBD1. The CDR3 is made up of 15 amino acids. V shed 6 bases, J shed 6 bases, and the junction held 11 bases outside the gene matches. Per germline, CDR1 MDHEN and CDR2 SYDVKM. The CDR3 sequence is CASRGLGGLPNEQFF. CDR3 nucleotides: TGTGCCAGCAGGGGGCTAGGGGGCTTACCCAATGAGCAGTTCTTC. Combining the CDR3 with reference TRBV28 and TRBJ2-1 gives the whole variable domain DVKVTQSSRYLVKRTGEKVFLECVQDMDHENMFWYRQDPGLGLRLIYFSYDVKMKEKGDIPEGYSVSREKKERFSLILESASTNQTSMYLCASRGLGGLPNEQFFGPGTRLTVL.

The CDR3 DNA follows: TGTGCCAGCAGTTACACACCGGGACAGCCTCTACGGGGGCAGTACTTC. It specifies CASSYTPGQPLRGQYF. This chain links TRBV6-2 or TRBV6-3 with TRBJ2-7, with 7 nucleotides matching TRBD1. Per the germline V gene, CDR1 is MNHEY and CDR2 is SVGEGT. Trimming cost V 2 bases and J 9 bases; bases outside gene matches: 16. This CDR3 spans 16 amino acids.

The chain links TRBV28 to TRBJ1-2, with D perhaps matching TRBD1 (5 bases). The CDR3 covers 12 residues. Between the trimmed V and J ends, which lost 7 bases and 3 bases, there was a span of 9 bases. Germline V lookup: CDR1 MDHEN, CDR2 SYDVKM. CDR3 coding DNA: TGTGCCAGCACCAGCAGGGACTATGGCTACACCTTC. Protein product: CASTSRDYGYTF.

This chain connects TRBV29-1 to TRBJ1-1; maybe TRBD1 (5 bases). Germline values: CDR1 SQVTM, CDR2 ANQGSEA. Deletions cut 7 bases from V and 6 bases from J, with 12 bases between. The CDR3 has 11 residues. CDR3 residues: CSEGSGSEAFF. In nucleotides, the CDR3 is TGCAGCGAGGGGTCAGGGTCTGAAGCTTTCTTT.

This chain connects TRBV3-1 (or the pseudogene TRBV3-2) to TRBJ2-2; D gene uncertain. V lost 3 bases and J lost 3, with 5 bases in between. The germline V gene encodes CDR1 LGHDT and CDR2 YNNKEL (reference sequence). The CDR3 covers 13 residues. The CDR3 DNA is TGTGCCAGCAGCCAGTTTGACACCGGGGAGCTGTTTTTT. It translates to CASSQFDTGELFF.

The chain couples TRBV7-9 to TRBJ2-1, with D maybe TRBD2 (6 bases). The CDR3 consists of 15 residues. V lost 5 bases and J 2 bases, leaving 13 bases between the germline ends. Per the germline V gene, CDR1 is SEHNR and CDR2 is FQNEAQ (reference sequence). The CDR3 here is CASSRLAATYNEQFF. The CDR3 nucleotides are TGTGCCAGCAGCCGCTTAGCGGCCACCTACAATGAGCAGTTCTTC. Full variable domain (remainder filled in from reference TRBV7-9 and TRBJ2-1): DTGVSQNPRHKITKRGQNVTFRCDPISEHNRLYWYRQTLGQGPEFLTYFQNEAQLEKSRLLSDRFSAERPKGSFSTLEIQRTEQGDSAMYLCASSRLAATYNEQFFGPGTRLTVL.

The J gene is TRBJ2-7, the V gene TRBV5-4; possibly TRBD1 for D (6 bases). Germline CDR1 and CDR2: SGHNT and YYREEE (reference sequence). CDR3 length: 13 residues. Trimming took 0 bases from V and 3 from J, leaving 7 bases between them. CDR3 residues: CASSLDRVYEQYF. In DNA, the CDR3 is TGTGCCAGCAGCTTGGACAGGGTCTACGAGCAGTACTTC.

This sequence joins TRBV2 and TRBJ2-1; TRBD1 is a possible D gene (5 bases). CDR1 and CDR2 from the germline V gene are SNHLY and FYNNEI. Deletions cut 2 bases from V and 9 bases from J, with 11 bases between. This CDR3 region has 13 residues. The CDR3, as DNA: TGTGCCAGCAGTGAACAGGGTTACGGTGAGCAGTTCTTC. As protein: CASSEQGYGEQFF.

The chain is built from TRBV19 and TRBJ2-1, with 9 bases lining up with TRBD2. The CDR3 contains 16 residues. Germline-derived CDR1 and CDR2 are LNHDA and SQIVND (reference sequence). V was pared by 1 base and J by 6 bases, with 7 bases of the junction left unmatched. The CDR3 here is CASSIGGLAASNEQFF. CDR3 coding DNA: TGTGCCAGTAGTATAGGGGGACTAGCAGCTTCCAATGAGCAGTTCTTC.

The chain recombines TRBV4-2 with TRBJ2-7; 7 nucleotides line up with TRBD1. CDR1 LGHNA and CDR2 YNFKEQ come from the germline V gene. The CDR3 loop spans 14 amino acids. V lost 5 bases and J lost 3; bases outside the gene matches: 7. The CDR3 region is CASSEPGQNYEQYF. The CDR3 nucleotides are TGTGCCAGCAGCGAACCGGGACAGAACTACGAGCAGTACTTC.

The V and J genes are TRBV5-1 and TRBJ1-3; D is undetermined. Germline V gives CDR1 SGHRS, CDR2 YFSETQ. CDR3 length equals 15 residues. Trimming cost V 0 bases and J 0 bases, with 7 bases left between them. The CDR3 is CASSLDPSSGNTIYF. The DNA of the CDR3 is TGCGCCAGCAGCTTGGACCCGAGCTCTGGAAACACCATATATTTT.

This sequence joins TRBV9 and TRBJ2-3, with D possibly TRBD1 on 5 matching bases. The CDR3 extends over 15 amino acids. V dropped 2 bases and J dropped 0 bases, with 10 bases sitting between them. CDR1 and CDR2 (germline): SGDLS, YYNGEE. CDR3 sequence: CASSVGGHSTDTQYF. For the CDR3, the DNA is TGTGCCAGCAGCGTCGGCGGACATAGCACAGATACGCAGTATTTT.

This clone was detected only once. The CDR3 DNA sequence: TGCGCCAGCAGCCAAGATCCAGGGGGCTCGGAGACCCAGTACTTC. Its protein product is CASSQDPGGSETQYF. The rearrangement uses TRBV4-3 and TRBJ2-5, with 8 bases that match TRBD1. CDR3 length: 15 residues. The junction had 5 bases not matched to a gene; V was cut back by 0 bases and J by 5 bases. Germline CDR1 and CDR2: LGHNA and YSLEER.

The chain couples TRBV18 to TRBJ2-1; 7 nucleotides agree with TRBD1. CDR3 length: 14 residues. Trimming removed 9 bases from V and 12 bases from J; junction bases left unmatched: 17. Germline V gene lookup returns CDR1 KGHSH and CDR2 LQKENI. This CDR3 reads CASHQGESLDPQFF. CDR3 sequence (DNA): TGTGCCAGTCATCAGGGGGAGAGCCTCGACCCGCAGTTCTTC. The complete variable domain, with remaining parts taken from reference TRBV18 and TRBJ2-1, reads NAGVMQNPRHLVRRRGQEARLRCSPMKGHSHVYWYRQLPEEGLKFMVYLQKENIIDESGMPKERFSAEFPKEGPSILRIQQVVRGDSAAYFCASHQGESLDPQFFGPGTRLTVL.

The genes are TRBV7-9 and TRBJ1-1, with 8 bases that match TRBD1. The V segment lost 5 bases and the J segment 2 bases; nucleotides outside the gene matches: 10. The germline V gene has CDR1 SEHNR and CDR2 FQNEAQ (reference sequence). The CDR3 extends over 16 amino acids. CDR3 region: CASSPGSGGTNTEAFF. The CDR3 DNA follows: TGTGCCAGCAGCCCCGGGTCAGGGGGCACTAACACTGAAGCTTTCTTT.

J is TRBJ2-7 and V is TRBV11-2, with 8 bases that match TRBD2. The CDR3 loop spans 13 amino acids. CDR1 is SGHAT, CDR2 FQNNGV, per germline. The ends lost 3 bases at V and 5 bases at J; junction bases unmatched: 3. The CDR3 here is CASSFSGGDEQYF. In DNA form, the CDR3 reads TGTGCCAGCAGCTTTTCCGGGGGGGACGAGCAGTACTTC.

The chain employs TRBV4-1 and TRBJ2-7; D is possibly TRBD1 or TRBD2 (7 bases each). Trimming left V 4 bases short and J 3 bases short, with 19 bases between. This CDR3 spans 16 amino acids. Germline assignment: CDR1 MGHRA and CDR2 YSYEKL. The CDR3: CASSPRRGGGSYEQYF. The CDR3 coding sequence is TGCGCCAGCAGCCCTCGCAGGGGGGGCGGGAGCTACGAGCAGTACTTC.

This chain links TRBV5-8 with TRBJ2-3, with D possibly matching TRBD2 (7 bases). CDR1 is SGHTS and CDR2 is YDEGEE in the germline V gene. V lost 4 bases and J 4 bases, leaving 19 bases between the germline ends. CDR3 length: 16 amino acids. As DNA, the CDR3 is TGTGCCAGCAGCCGACCAGGGCAGGGGAGGGCAGATACGCAGTATTTT. Amino acids: CASSRPGQGRADTQYF.